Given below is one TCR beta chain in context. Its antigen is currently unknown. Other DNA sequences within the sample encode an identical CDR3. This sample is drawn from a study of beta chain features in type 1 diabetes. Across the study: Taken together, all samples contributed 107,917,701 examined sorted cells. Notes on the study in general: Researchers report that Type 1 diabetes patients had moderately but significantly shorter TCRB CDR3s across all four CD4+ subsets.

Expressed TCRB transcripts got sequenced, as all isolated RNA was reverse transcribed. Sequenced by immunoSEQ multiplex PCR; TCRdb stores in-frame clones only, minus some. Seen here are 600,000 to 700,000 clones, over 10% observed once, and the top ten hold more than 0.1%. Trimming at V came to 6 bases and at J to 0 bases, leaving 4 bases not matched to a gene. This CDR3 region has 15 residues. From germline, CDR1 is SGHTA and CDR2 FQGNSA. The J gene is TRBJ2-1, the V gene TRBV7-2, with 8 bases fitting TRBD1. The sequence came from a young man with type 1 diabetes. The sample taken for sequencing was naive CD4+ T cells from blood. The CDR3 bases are TGTGCCAGCAGTTCCGGGACAGGCTCCTACAATGAGCAGTTCTTC. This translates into CASSSGTGSYNEQFF.